This T cell receptor beta chain was retrieved from a study of monozygotic twins with inflammatory bowel disease. TCRdb re-called the 5' RACE reads and shows each CDR3 protein once, DNA omitted. The record lists some 400,000 distinct CDR3 sequences, of which the ten most abundant hold 2.4%. Germline V gives CDR1 MNHEY, CDR2 SMNVEV (reference sequence). CDR3 length equals 17 residues. Blood, roughly 2.6 ml, was drawn per donor. The sequenced sample was blood. The chain is built from TRBV27 and TRBJ2-1; TCRdb names TRBD2, which stays unverified in the absence of DNA. This TCR came from a human donor with ulcerative colitis or Crohn's disease, or a healthy co-twin of an affected twin (not recorded which). The CDR3 loop is CASSPDVGTSGYNEQFF.